This TCR beta chain was recovered during a study of shared clonotypes between healthy human individuals. Whole-study results and caveats: It was observed that roughly 4.8% of naive CD4 clonotypes were shared across a handful of donors. The genetic and exposure-history diversity represented was limited by few donors.

There were no recent acute infections or vaccinations among the donors, who were healthy HIV-negative adults. Naive CD45RA+ and memory CD45RA-negative subsets were split from CD4+ cells. Details on this clone: Its antigen is unidentified.

This CDR3 is 16 amino acids long. The germline gives CDR1 SGHTA, CDR2 FQGTGA. The germline V and J ends were trimmed by 2 bases and 1 base, with 11 bases remaining between them. Profiled with immunoSEQ multiplex PCR; TCRdb holds only in-frame clones, not every one. The repertoire holds about 2.4 million clones, with over 85% as singletons. The chain combines TRBV7-3 with TRBJ2-2, with no clear D. Sequencing used naive CD4+ T cells from PBMCs. The subset here: CD45RA+ positively selected. This receptor was identified in a man younger than 35 in good health. Some clones in this sample may be carry-over from other donors' samples. The CDR3 sequence: CASSLQPIQNTGELFF. The CDR3 bases are TGTGCCAGCAGCTTACAACCAATACAGAACACCGGGGAGCTGTTTTTT.